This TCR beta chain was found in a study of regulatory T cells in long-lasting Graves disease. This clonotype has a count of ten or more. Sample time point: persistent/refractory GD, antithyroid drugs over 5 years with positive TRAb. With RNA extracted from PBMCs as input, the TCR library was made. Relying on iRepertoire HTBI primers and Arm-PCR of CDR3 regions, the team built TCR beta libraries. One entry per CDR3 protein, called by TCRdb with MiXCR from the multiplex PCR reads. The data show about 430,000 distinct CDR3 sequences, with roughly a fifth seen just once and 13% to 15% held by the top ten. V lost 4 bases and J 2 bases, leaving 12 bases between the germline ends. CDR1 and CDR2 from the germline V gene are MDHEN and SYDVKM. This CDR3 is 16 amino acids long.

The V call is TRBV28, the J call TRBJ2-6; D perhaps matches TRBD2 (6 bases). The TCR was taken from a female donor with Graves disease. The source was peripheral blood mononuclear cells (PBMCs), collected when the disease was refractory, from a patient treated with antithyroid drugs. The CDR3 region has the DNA TGTGCCAGCAGTTCCCCGTCGGGGGCTGGGGCCAACGTCCTGACTTTC. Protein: CASSSPSGAGANVLTF.